Many counts were recorded for the clone carrying this TCR beta chain. The antigen is undetermined. V lost 7 bases and J lost 4, with 9 bases in between. In germline, CDR1 is MNHEY, CDR2 SVGAGI. The CDR3 totals 12 residues. This specimen comes from a study of T and B cells in COVID-19 patients. At the level of the study: Blood was sampled from COVID-19 patients who were either actively infected or recovered. Recovered patients mostly had mild to moderate COVID-19 managed as outpatients. General observations from the study: CD4+, regulatory T cell, CD8+ and sorted SARS-CoV-2-responsive or tetramer+ T cells were not yet sequenced. Active COVID-19 showed highly clonal TRB repertoires; recovery showed diversity and richness above healthy donors.

From blood, about 250-550 ng of genomic DNA served as TRB template. TRB rearrangements were amplified by multiplex PCR with BIOMED2 TRB-A/B primers. TCRdb re-called the multiplex PCR reads through MiXCR, storing one row per CDR3 protein. In the table there are tens of thousands of distinct CDR3 sequences, 30% to 35% of which are singletons. This clonotype originated in a human donor who had recovered from COVID-19. The chain combines TRBV6-5 with TRBJ2-3; unclear D gene. Sequencing was carried out using blood. CDR3 in amino acids: CASKRHSDTQYF. CDR3 DNA sequence: TGTGCCAGCAAGCGCCATTCAGATACGCAGTATTTT.